These T cell receptor beta chains were read from a single sample in a study of T cell responses to AZD1222 COVID-19 vaccine. Using immunoSEQ multiplex PCR, the repertoire was profiled, and TCRdb retains in-frame clones only, with some absent. The table has 110,000 to 150,000 clones, 92% seen once. The sequences come from peripheral blood, collected on day 0 of AZD1222 vaccination. The receptors come from an adult in good health. Each CDR3 is given with its conserved first and last residue. The D gene is left open where the match is weak. Expanded clones get a size class; other rows say once, few or many, or leave the size out.

D	V	J	size	CDR3	DNA
NA	TRBV12-3/TRBV12-4	TRBJ1-6	NA	CASSLVQNGPLHF	TGTGCCAGCAGTTTAGTACAAAATGGCCCCCTCCACTTT
NA	TRBV9	TRBJ2-2	NA	CASTSQLGTGELFF	TGTGCCAGCACCAGTCAGCTTGGAACCGGGGAGCTGTTTTTT
TRBD1	TRBV29-1	TRBJ1-4	NA	CSVTGTPSEKLFF	TGCAGCGTGACAGGGACCCCTAGTGAAAAACTGTTTTTT
NA	TRBV20-1	TRBJ2-7	few	CSASITGDEQYF	TGCAGTGCTAGTATTACAGGCGACGAGCAGTACTTC
NA	TRBV6-5	TRBJ2-7	NA	CASSSARSSYEQYF	TGTGCCAGCAGTTCAGCAAGGAGCTCCTACGAGCAGTACTTC
NA	TRBV7-2	TRBJ1-2	NA	CASSLRLIQGYGYTF	TGTGCCAGCAGCTTACGCCTAATACAGGGATATGGCTACACCTTC
NA	TRBV14	TRBJ1-1	NA	CASSQDRLAEAFF	TGTGCCAGCAGCCAAGATCGTCTAGCAGAAGCTTTCTTT
TRBD2	TRBV3-1/TRBV3-2	TRBJ2-5	NA	CASSPHTPGTSGGASGQETQYF	TGTGCCAGCAGCCCCCACACCCCCGGGACTAGCGGGGGGGCCTCGGGTCAAGAGACCCAGTACTTC
NA	TRBV4-3	TRBJ2-7	NA	CASSQATQSSYEQYF	TGCGCCAGCAGCCAAGCCACACAGAGCTCCTACGAGCAGTACTTC
NA	TRBV9	TRBJ1-2	NA	CASSYSDGGVYGYTF	TGTGCCAGCAGCTACAGTGATGGAGGGGTCTATGGCTACACCTTC
NA	TRBV7-9	TRBJ1-2	NA	CASSLAAVGYGYTF	TGTGCCAGCAGCTTAGCTGCAGTGGGATATGGCTACACCTTC
NA	TRBV19	TRBJ1-1	NA	CASSIDREAFF	TGTGCCAGTAGTATAGACAGGGAAGCTTTCTTT
TRBD1	TRBV19	TRBJ1-1	NA	CASSPRQGIGGAFF	TGTGCCAGTAGCCCTCGACAGGGTATAGGTGGTGCTTTCTTT
NA	TRBV6-2/TRBV6-3	TRBJ1-1	NA	CASSYPLRNTEAFF	TGTGCCAGCAGTTACCCCTTGAGGAACACTGAAGCTTTCTTT
NA	TRBV30	TRBJ2-5	NA	CAWRGRETQYF	TGTGCCTGGAGAGGGCGAGAGACCCAGTACTTC
TRBD1	TRBV7-9	TRBJ1-2	NA	CASSPTGDYGYTF	TGTGCCAGCAGCCCGACAGGGGACTATGGCTACACCTTC
TRBD2	TRBV6-4	TRBJ2-7	NA	CASRREDSGGYEQYF	TGTGCCAGCCGCCGAGAGGATTCCGGGGGGTACGAGCAGTACTTC
TRBD2	TRBV11-2	TRBJ2-4	NA	CASSLGRGDIKNIQYF	TGTGCCAGCAGCTTGGGGCGGGGGGACATCAAAAACATTCAGTACTTC
NA	TRBV7-2	TRBJ1-2	NA	CASSLAGIINYGYTF	TGTGCCAGCAGCTTAGCCGGGATTATAAACTATGGCTACACCTTC
TRBD2	TRBV20-1	TRBJ2-1	NA	CSASVAGGQSEQFF	TGCAGTGCTAGTGTGGCGGGGGGACAAAGTGAGCAGTTCTTC
TRBD1	TRBV14	TRBJ1-1	NA	CASSQLLGTANTEAFF	TGTGCCAGCAGCCAGTTGCTCGGGACAGCTAACACTGAAGCTTTCTTT
NA	TRBV10-3	TRBJ1-2	NA	CAISDGARTYGYTF	TGTGCCATCAGTGACGGAGCGAGGACTTATGGCTACACCTTC
TRBD1	TRBV7-2	TRBJ1-2	NA	CASSSGQGQLGYTF	TGTGCCAGCAGCTCCGGACAGGGTCAATTGGGCTACACCTTC
NA	TRBV28	TRBJ2-6	NA	CASTPGSGANVLTF	TGTGCCAGCACTCCGGGGTCTGGGGCCAACGTCCTGACTTTC
TRBD2	TRBV27	TRBJ2-1	NA	CASSPYGGLAGGAQGNEQFF	TGTGCCAGCAGTCCCTACGGGGGACTAGCGGGGGGGGCGCAAGGGAATGAGCAGTTCTTC
NA	TRBV5-1	TRBJ2-7	NA	CASSLGRYEQYF	TGCGCCAGCAGCCTAGGACGCTACGAGCAGTACTTC
NA	TRBV7-2	TRBJ1-5	NA	CASSQRISNQPQHF	TGTGCCAGCAGCCAGAGAATCAGCAATCAGCCCCAGCATTTT
NA	TRBV5-5	TRBJ1-2	few	CASSFQQGGGYTF	TGTGCCAGCAGCTTTCAACAGGGCGGGGGCTACACCTTC
NA	TRBV7-9	TRBJ2-3	NA	CASQLSTDTQYF	TGTGCCAGCCAACTAAGCACAGATACGCAGTATTTT
NA	TRBV5-1	TRBJ2-1	NA	CASSLVPSWSLSNEQFF	TGCGCCAGCAGCTTGGTGCCTAGTTGGAGTTTAAGCAATGAGCAGTTCTTC
TRBD1	TRBV27	TRBJ1-2	once	CATLDRGGFGYGYTF	TGTGCCACCCTAGACAGGGGAGGGTTTGGCTATGGCTACACCTTC
NA	TRBV12-3/TRBV12-4	TRBJ1-6	NA	CASNGQWNSPLHF	TGTGCCAGCAACGGACAGTGGAATTCACCCCTCCACTTT
NA	TRBV27	TRBJ2-3	NA	CASNTGVVSTDTQYF	TGTGCCAGCAATACAGGAGTCGTTAGCACAGATACGCAGTATTTT
NA	TRBV3-1/TRBV3-2	TRBJ1-5	NA	CASSQERDQPQHF	TGTGCCAGCAGCCAAGAAAGGGATCAGCCCCAGCATTTT
NA	TRBV28	TRBJ1-6	NA	CASSTTGASSYNSPLHF	TGTGCCAGCAGCACCACCGGTGCGAGCTCCTATAATTCACCCCTCCACTTT
NA	TRBV5-8	TRBJ2-5	NA	CASSHPETQYF	TGTGCCAGCAGCCATCCAGAGACCCAGTACTTC
TRBD1	TRBV7-9	TRBJ1-1	NA	CASSPTGGTEAFF	TGTGCCAGCAGTCCTACAGGGGGCACTGAAGCTTTCTTT
NA	TRBV2	TRBJ1-5	many	CASSSLQINQPQHF	TGTGCCAGCAGTTCCCTACAGATTAATCAGCCCCAGCATTTT
NA	TRBV12-3/TRBV12-4	TRBJ2-7	NA	CASSLLRGFEQYF	TGTGCCAGCAGTTTATTAAGGGGATTCGAGCAGTACTTC
NA	TRBV6-5	TRBJ1-2	once	CASSYSRAIRHGYTF	TGTGCCAGCAGTTACTCGAGGGCCATTCGACATGGCTACACCTTC
NA	TRBV12-3/TRBV12-4	TRBJ1-2	NA	CASSLMLYGYTF	TGTGCCAGCAGTTTAATGTTATATGGCTACACCTTC
NA	TRBV2	TRBJ1-1	NA	CASRADRPEAFF	TGTGCCAGCAGAGCCGACAGGCCCGAAGCTTTCTTT
TRBD1	TRBV30	TRBJ1-4	NA	CAWSSPVTGPNEKLFF	TGTGCCTGGAGTTCCCCCGTGACAGGGCCAAATGAAAAACTGTTTTTT
TRBD1	TRBV18	TRBJ2-1	NA	CASSPVSLGQGDEQFF	TGTGCCAGCTCACCTGTCTCCCTCGGACAGGGAGATGAGCAGTTCTTC